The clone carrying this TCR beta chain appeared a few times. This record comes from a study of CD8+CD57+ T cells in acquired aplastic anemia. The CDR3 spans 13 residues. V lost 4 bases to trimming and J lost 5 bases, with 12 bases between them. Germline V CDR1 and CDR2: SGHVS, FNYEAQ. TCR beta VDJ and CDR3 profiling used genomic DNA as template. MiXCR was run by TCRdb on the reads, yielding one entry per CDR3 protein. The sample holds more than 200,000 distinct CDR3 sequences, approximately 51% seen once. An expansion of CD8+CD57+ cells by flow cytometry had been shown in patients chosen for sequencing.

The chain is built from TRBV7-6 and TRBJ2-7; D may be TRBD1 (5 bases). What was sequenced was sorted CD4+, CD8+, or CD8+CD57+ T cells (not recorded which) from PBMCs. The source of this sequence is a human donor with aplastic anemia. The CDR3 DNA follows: TGTGCCAGCAGCTCCCTGACAGAACACGAGCAGTACTTC. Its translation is CASSSLTEHEQYF.